The 9 T cell receptor beta chains given below trace back to one sample, sequenced in a study of immune evolution from preneoplasia to lung adenocarcinoma. The assay was immunoSEQ multiplex PCR, and TCRdb's table has in-frame clones only and misses some. The data contain several thousand clones, around 80% of them singletons. Sequenced sample: FFPE normal lung tissue adjacent to the tumor. The receptors originated from a person aged 45 to 69 with lung adenocarcinoma.

The CDR3 DNA is TGCGCCAGCAGCCAAGAGCGGGGGAACTATGGCTACACCTTC. This encodes CASSQERGNYGYTF. The J gene is TRBJ1-2, the V gene TRBV4-1; weak D call: TRBD1 (5 bases). Germline V gives CDR1 MGHRA, CDR2 YSYEKL. Trimming left V 0 bases short and J 2 bases short, with 7 bases between. The CDR3 is made up of 14 amino acids.

The rearrangement links TRBV6-5 to TRBJ2-5, with D perhaps being TRBD1 or TRBD2 (5 bases each). The germline V gene encodes CDR1 MNHEY and CDR2 SVGAGI. This CDR3 region has 14 residues. Trimming took 2 bases from V and 5 from J, leaving 12 bases between them. DNA of the CDR3: TGTGCCAGCAGTTACGGTGGGGGTAGGGAGACCCAGTACTTC. This sequence encodes CASSYGGGRETQYF.

This chain links TRBV29-1 with TRBJ2-7; 7 bases agree with TRBD2. This CDR3 is built from 13 residues. Germline V lookup: CDR1 SQVTM, CDR2 ANQGSEA. Unmatched junction bases numbered 5, after V lost 6 bases and J lost 0 bases. The DNA for the CDR3 is TGCAGCGTCGGGACTACCAGCTCCTACGAGCAGTACTTC. Protein sequence: CSVGTTSSYEQYF.

The CDR3 loop reads CASSQETYNEQFF. DNA for the CDR3: TGCGCCAGCAGCCAAGAGACATACAATGAGCAGTTCTTC. V usage is TRBV4-1 and J usage is TRBJ2-1; D is unresolved. Trimming removed 0 bases from V and 4 bases from J, with 4 bases in between. CDR1 MGHRA and CDR2 YSYEKL come from the germline V gene. The CDR3 length is 13 residues.

The chain carries TRBV5-8 and TRBJ2-3, with D tentatively TRBD1 or TRBD2 (5 bases each). Looked up from germline, CDR1 is SGHTS and CDR2 is YDEGEE. With 1 base removed from V and 8 bases from J, the gap between germline ends came to 17 bases. This CDR3 has 15 residues. CDR3 sequence (DNA): TGTGCCAGCAGCTTGTCGGTCTTCGGGACCCGTACGCAGTATTTT. It translates to CASSLSVFGTRTQYF.

This chain joins TRBV14 and TRBJ2-7; 10 bases are a match to TRBD2. This CDR3 spans 14 amino acids. The V and J ends lost 2 bases and 7 bases, in that order; junction bases with no gene match: 5. Germline lookup yields CDR1 SGHDN and CDR2 FVKESK. The CDR3 region is CASSQPGLASEQYF. The CDR3 DNA follows: TGTGCCAGCAGCCAACCGGGACTAGCGAGTGAGCAGTACTTC.

The chain joins TRBV7-2 to TRBJ2-7, with 11 bases lining up with TRBD2. Trimming at V came to 6 bases and at J to 1 base, leaving 5 bases not matched to a gene. The germline CDR1 and CDR2 sequences are SGHTA and FQGNSA. This CDR3 is built from 15 residues. CDR3 sequence: CASRTGLAGSYEQYF. DNA of the CDR3: TGTGCCAGCAGAACCGGACTAGCGGGTTCCTACGAGCAGTACTTC.

This chain joins TRBV30 and TRBJ2-2; a possible D gene is TRBD2 (6 bases). CDR1 GTSNPN and CDR2 SVGIG come from the germline V gene (reference sequence). The CDR3 has 15 residues. V was pared by 5 bases and J by 3 bases, with 16 bases between. The CDR3 region is CAWVLPGLDTGELFF. CDR3 nucleotide sequence: TGTGCCTGGGTCCTCCCGGGACTTGACACCGGGGAGCTGTTTTTT.

V gene TRBV2 combines with J gene TRBJ2-5; possibly TRBD2 for D (5 bases). Germline CDR1 reads SNHLY; CDR2 reads FYNNEI. This CDR3 spans 12 amino acids. Trimming pared 4 bases from V and 3 bases from J, leaving 6 bases between. CDR3 nucleotide sequence: TGTGCCAGCAGTGTGAGGGAAGAGACCCAGTACTTC. Translating gives CASSVREETQYF.